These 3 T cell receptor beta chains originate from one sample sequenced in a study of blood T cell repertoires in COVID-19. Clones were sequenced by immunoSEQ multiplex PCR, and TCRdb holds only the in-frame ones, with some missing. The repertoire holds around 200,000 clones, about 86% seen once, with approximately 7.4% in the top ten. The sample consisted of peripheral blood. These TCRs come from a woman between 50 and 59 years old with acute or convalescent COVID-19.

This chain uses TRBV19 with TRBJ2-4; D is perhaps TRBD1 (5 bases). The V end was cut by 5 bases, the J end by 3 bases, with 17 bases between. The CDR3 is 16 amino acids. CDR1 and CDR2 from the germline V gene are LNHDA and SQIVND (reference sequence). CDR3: CASSSWTDTGKNIQYF. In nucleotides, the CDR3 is TGTGCCAGTAGTTCGTGGACCGATACAGGCAAAAACATTCAGTACTTC.

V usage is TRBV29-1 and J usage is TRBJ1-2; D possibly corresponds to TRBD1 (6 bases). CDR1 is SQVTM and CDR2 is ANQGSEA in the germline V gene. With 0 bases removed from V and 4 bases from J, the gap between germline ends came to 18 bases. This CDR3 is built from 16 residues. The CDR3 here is CSVEEYGQGKGYGYTF. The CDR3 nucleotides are TGCAGCGTTGAAGAATATGGGCAGGGGAAAGGCTATGGCTACACCTTC.

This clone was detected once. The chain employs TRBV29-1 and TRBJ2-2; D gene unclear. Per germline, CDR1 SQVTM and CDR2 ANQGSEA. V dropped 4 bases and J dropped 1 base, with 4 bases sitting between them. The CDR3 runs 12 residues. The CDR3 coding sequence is TGCAGCGTTGTCAAGAACACCGGGGAGCTGTTTTTT. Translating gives CSVVKNTGELFF.